These T cell receptor beta chains were read from a single sample in a study of blood T cell repertoires in COVID-19. The repertoire was sequenced with immunoSEQ multiplex PCR; TCRdb's copy has only in-frame clones and lacks some. The repertoire includes about 38,000 clones, around 91% of them detected once, and less than 30% sits in the top ten. The sample comprised peripheral blood. Receptors were obtained from a man aged 55 to 70 with active or convalescent COVID-19. Each CDR3 is given with its conserved first and last residue. Each record gives: D gene, J gene, clone size, V gene, CDR3 protein, CDR3 DNA. A D gene is named only where the DNA matches it firmly. Clone size appears in some rows only: once, few, many, or a class for an expanded clone.

D: TRBD2
J: TRBJ2-7
size: NA
V: TRBV6-5
CDR3: CASRDSGEVTQYF
DNA: TGTGCCAGCAGAGATAGCGGGGAGGTGACGCAGTACTTC

D: TRBD2
J: TRBJ2-1
size: NA
V: TRBV6-5
CDR3: CASSYLAGLNNEQFF
DNA: TGTGCCAGCAGTTACTTAGCGGGTCTCAACAATGAGCAGTTCTTC

D: NA
J: TRBJ1-2
size: NA
V: TRBV7-2
CDR3: CASSRSGGNYGYTF
DNA: TGTGCCAGCAGCCGCTCGGGGGGTAACTATGGCTACACCTTC

D: TRBD1
J: TRBJ1-6
size: NA
V: TRBV6-5
CDR3: CASSYSTGMNSPLHF
DNA: TGTGCCAGCAGTTACTCGACAGGGATGAATTCACCCCTCCACTTT

D: NA
J: TRBJ2-2
size: NA
V: TRBV2
CDR3: CASHQPGAGNTGELFF
DNA: TGTGCCAGCCATCAGCCAGGGGCGGGGAACACCGGGGAGCTGTTTTTT

D: TRBD1
J: TRBJ1-3
size: NA
V: TRBV19
CDR3: CASTRGSSGNTIYF
DNA: TGTGCCAGTACCAGGGGGAGCTCTGGAAACACCATATATTTT

D: NA
J: TRBJ2-1
size: once
V: TRBV30
CDR3: CAWSVPRRGYNEQFF
DNA: TGTGCCTGGAGTGTACCTCGAAGGGGCTACAATGAGCAGTTCTTC

D: NA
J: TRBJ1-1
size: NA
V: TRBV2
CDR3: CASSEHVLGAFF
DNA: TGTGCCAGCAGTGAACACGTTCTCGGAGCTTTCTTT

D: TRBD1
J: TRBJ2-7
size: NA
V: TRBV18
CDR3: CASSPDRKTYEQYF
DNA: TGTGCCAGCTCACCGGACAGGAAAACCTACGAGCAGTACTTC

D: TRBD1
J: TRBJ2-6
size: few
V: TRBV11-2
CDR3: CASSTPTGNRSGANVLTF
DNA: TGTGCCAGCAGCACGCCGACAGGGAACCGCTCTGGGGCCAACGTCCTGACTTTC

D: NA
J: TRBJ1-5
size: NA
V: TRBV19
CDR3: CASSFPPSQPQHF
DNA: TGTGCCAGTAGTTTCCCCCCAAGCCAGCCCCAGCATTTT

D: NA
J: TRBJ2-7
size: NA
V: TRBV7-9
CDR3: CASSPAGGTVPYEQYF
DNA: TGTGCCAGCAGCCCCGCCGGTGGAACAGTCCCTTACGAGCAGTACTTC

D: NA
J: TRBJ1-5
size: NA
V: TRBV6-5
CDR3: CASSSPGYSNQPQHF
DNA: TGTGCCAGCAGTTCACCGGGATATAGCAATCAGCCCCAGCATTTT

D: NA
J: TRBJ2-5
size: once
V: TRBV5-1
CDR3: CASSLVGAGEETQYF
DNA: TGCGCCAGCAGCTTGGTAGGGGCCGGTGAAGAGACCCAGTACTTC

D: TRBD2
J: TRBJ2-1
size: NA
V: TRBV12-3/TRBV12-4
CDR3: CASSITSGNEQFF
DNA: TGTGCCAGCAGTATAACTAGCGGCAATGAGCAGTTCTTC

D: NA
J: TRBJ2-5
size: NA
V: TRBV5-4
CDR3: CASSRDWTVKETQYF
DNA: TGTGCCAGCAGCCGCGACTGGACTGTAAAAGAGACCCAGTACTTC

D: NA
J: TRBJ1-2
size: once
V: TRBV3-1/TRBV3-2
CDR3: CASSQVHYGYTF
DNA: TGTGCCAGCAGTCAGGTTCACTATGGCTACACCTTC

D: TRBD2
J: TRBJ2-1
size: NA
V: TRBV19
CDR3: CASSILGGRAPNEQFF
DNA: TGTGCCAGTAGTATCCTCGGCGGGAGGGCCCCCAATGAGCAGTTCTTC

D: TRBD2
J: TRBJ2-7
size: once
V: TRBV4-3
CDR3: CASSPEREPNYEQYF
DNA: TGCGCCAGCAGCCCAGAGCGGGAACCAAATTACGAGCAGTACTTC

D: NA
J: TRBJ1-4
size: NA
V: TRBV18
CDR3: CASSPTGGSNEKLFF
DNA: TGTGCCAGCTCCCCCACGGGGGGGAGTAATGAAAAACTGTTTTTT

D: NA
J: TRBJ1-3
size: once
V: TRBV5-1
CDR3: CASSLEGSAGNTIYF
DNA: TGCGCCAGCAGCTTGGAGGGGTCTGCTGGAAACACCATATATTTT

D: TRBD1
J: TRBJ1-3
size: NA
V: TRBV6-5
CDR3: CASSYGGTGYGNTIYF
DNA: TGTGCCAGCAGTTACGGGGGGACAGGCTATGGAAACACCATATATTTT

D: TRBD1
J: TRBJ1-1
size: NA
V: TRBV2
CDR3: CASSEGQGFTEAFF
DNA: TGTGCCAGCAGTGAAGGACAGGGGTTTACTGAAGCTTTCTTT

D: TRBD1
J: TRBJ2-5
size: NA
V: TRBV7-3
CDR3: CASSLTGPQETQYF
DNA: TGTGCCAGCAGCTTGACAGGGCCTCAAGAGACCCAGTACTTC

D: TRBD2
J: TRBJ2-1
size: NA
V: TRBV28
CDR3: CASTIGLAFNEQFF
DNA: TGTGCCAGCACGATCGGACTAGCTTTCAATGAGCAGTTCTTC

D: NA
J: TRBJ2-5
size: NA
V: TRBV7-9
CDR3: CASSLVMMGGQGQETQYF
DNA: TGTGCCAGCAGCTTAGTGATGATGGGTGGTCAGGGACAAGAGACCCAGTACTTC

D: TRBD1
J: TRBJ2-5
size: NA
V: TRBV5-1
CDR3: CASSSTGGLGETQYF
DNA: TGCGCCAGCAGCTCCACAGGGGGCTTGGGAGAGACCCAGTACTTC

D: TRBD2
J: TRBJ2-7
size: NA
V: TRBV28
CDR3: CASSSLGTSAPYEQYF
DNA: TGTGCCAGCAGTTCCCTTGGGACTAGCGCTCCCTACGAGCAGTACTTC

D: NA
J: TRBJ2-2
size: NA
V: TRBV6-5
CDR3: CASSYSRLRSTGELFF
DNA: TGTGCCAGCAGTTACTCCCGGCTCCGGAGCACCGGGGAGCTGTTTTTT

D: TRBD2
J: TRBJ2-1
size: NA
V: TRBV6-5
CDR3: CASSYIAGGSYNEQFF
DNA: TGTGCCAGCAGTTACATAGCGGGGGGCTCCTACAATGAGCAGTTCTTC

D: TRBD2
J: TRBJ2-1
size: NA
V: TRBV6-1
CDR3: CASSGGLAATTVYNEQFF
DNA: TGTGCCAGCAGTGGGGGACTAGCGGCTACAACCGTCTACAATGAGCAGTTCTTC

D: TRBD1
J: TRBJ2-3
size: NA
V: TRBV28
CDR3: CASSPLQGLLDTQYF
DNA: TGTGCCAGCAGTCCCCTACAGGGGCTCTTGGATACGCAGTATTTT

D: NA
J: TRBJ2-2
size: NA
V: TRBV7-2
CDR3: CASSPRTANTGELFF
DNA: TGTGCCAGCAGCCCAAGGACTGCGAACACCGGGGAGCTGTTTTTT

D: NA
J: TRBJ2-7
size: few
V: TRBV11-2
CDR3: CASSLRVRSYEQYF
DNA: TGTGCCAGCAGCTTACGGGTCAGATCCTACGAGCAGTACTTC

D: NA
J: TRBJ1-5
size: NA
V: TRBV4-3
CDR3: CASSQDGGAYQPQHF
DNA: TGCGCCAGCAGCCAAGATGGGGGGGCGTATCAGCCCCAGCATTTT

D: NA
J: TRBJ1-6
size: few
V: TRBV30
CDR3: CAWTRRGNSPLHF
DNA: TGTGCCTGGACTAGGCGGGGTAATTCACCCCTCCACTTT

D: TRBD2
J: TRBJ2-7
size: NA
V: TRBV27
CDR3: CASSSAGGHHSYEQYF
DNA: TGTGCCAGCAGTTCGGCGGGAGGCCACCACTCCTACGAGCAGTACTTC

D: NA
J: TRBJ2-4
size: NA
V: TRBV20-1
CDR3: CSAIEGDQYF
DNA: TGCAGTGCAATTGAGGGGGATCAGTACTTC

D: NA
J: TRBJ1-1
size: NA
V: TRBV11-3
CDR3: CASSIDRNTEAFF
DNA: TGTGCCAGCAGCATCGACAGGAACACTGAAGCTTTCTTT

D: NA
J: TRBJ1-2
size: NA
V: TRBV28
CDR3: CASLGTGPRRDGYTF
DNA: TGTGCCAGCCTCGGGACGGGACCGAGGAGGGATGGCTACACCTTC

D: NA
J: TRBJ2-7
size: NA
V: TRBV9
CDR3: CASSPLTSSYEQYF
DNA: TGTGCCAGCAGCCCACTCACTAGCAGCTACGAGCAGTACTTC

D: TRBD1
J: TRBJ1-3
size: NA
V: TRBV5-1
CDR3: CASSLAGDRYGNTIYF
DNA: TGCGCCAGCAGCTTGGCCGGGGACAGGTACGGAAACACCATATATTTT